What follows describes a single T cell receptor beta chain. The CDR3 is made up of 17 amino acids. Trimming left V 4 bases short and J 0 bases short, with 20 bases between. The germline V gene has CDR1 SGHRS and CDR2 YFSETQ. This specimen comes from a study of PD-1 blockade in classical Hodgkin lymphoma. Libraries were prepared by immunoSEQ multiplex PCR; TCRdb keeps only in-frame clonotypes and omits some of them. The repertoire holds more than 35,000 clones, with over 65% as singletons. All patients experienced relapse after autologous stem cell transplantation, and brentuximab vedotin exposure was variable.

Sequenced material: peripheral blood mononuclear cells (PBMCs), taken at baseline. V is TRBV5-1 and J is TRBJ2-7; D could derive from TRBD1 or TRBD2 (5 bases each). The receptor comes from a human donor with classical Hodgkin lymphoma. The CDR3 DNA follows: TGCGCCAGCAGCCCCGGGAACAGGTCCCTTTCCTCCTACGAGCAGTACTTC. This sequence encodes CASSPGNRSLSSYEQYF.